This T cell receptor beta chain originates from a study of shared clonotypes between healthy human individuals. Study findings and constraints: Relative to their counterparts shared across all four donors, non-shared clonotypes exhibited diminished generation probabilities. Richness estimates generally favored naive over memory subsets. The naive CD4 repertoires of several donors were compared, and around 5% of clonotypes were shared.

CD4+ cells underwent separation, giving CD45RA+ naive and CD45RA-negative memory subsets. The CDR3 covers 15 residues. Germline V gene data show CDR1 as SGDLS and CDR2 as YYNGEE. V shed 2 bases, J shed 2 bases, and the junction held 4 bases outside the gene matches. Points on this clone: The antigen remains unidentified.

The method was immunoSEQ multiplex PCR; TCRdb's version includes in-frame clones alone and lacks a portion of them. The data contain some 1,400,000 clones, approximately 97% of them singletons. The chain couples TRBV9 to TRBJ2-5; TRBD2 agrees at 9 bases. Sequenced input: naive CD4+ T cells sorted from blood. Documented subset: CD45RA+ positively selected. The source is a man aged 30-40 years in good health. The CDR3 coding sequence is TGTGCCAGCAGCGTGGCTAGCGGGGTACAAGAGACCCAGTACTTC. Translation: CASSVASGVQETQYF.